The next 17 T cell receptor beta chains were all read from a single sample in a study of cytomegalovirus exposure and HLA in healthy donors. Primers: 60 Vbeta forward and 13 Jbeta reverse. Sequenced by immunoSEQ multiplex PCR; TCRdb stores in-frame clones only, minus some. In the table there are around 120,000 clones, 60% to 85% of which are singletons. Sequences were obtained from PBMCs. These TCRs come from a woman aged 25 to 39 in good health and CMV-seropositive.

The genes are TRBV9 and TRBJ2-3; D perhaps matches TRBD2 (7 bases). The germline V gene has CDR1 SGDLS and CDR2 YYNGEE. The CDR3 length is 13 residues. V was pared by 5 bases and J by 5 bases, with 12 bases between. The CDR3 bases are TGTGCCAGCAGAAGGGGGGGCCGAGATACGCAGTATTTT. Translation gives CASRRGGRDTQYF.

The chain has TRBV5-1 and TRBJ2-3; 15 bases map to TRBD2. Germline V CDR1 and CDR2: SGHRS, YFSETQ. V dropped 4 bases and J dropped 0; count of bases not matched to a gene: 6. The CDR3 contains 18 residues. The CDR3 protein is CASSTRTSGGASTDTQYF. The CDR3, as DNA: TGCGCCAGCAGCACCCGGACTAGCGGGGGGGCTAGCACAGATACGCAGTATTTT.

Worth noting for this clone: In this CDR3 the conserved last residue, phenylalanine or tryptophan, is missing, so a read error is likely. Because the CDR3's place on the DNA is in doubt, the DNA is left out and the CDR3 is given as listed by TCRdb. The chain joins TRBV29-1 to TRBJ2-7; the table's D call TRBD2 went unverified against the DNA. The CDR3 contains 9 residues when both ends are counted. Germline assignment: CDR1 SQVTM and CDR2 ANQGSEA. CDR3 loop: CSVDSTLPG.

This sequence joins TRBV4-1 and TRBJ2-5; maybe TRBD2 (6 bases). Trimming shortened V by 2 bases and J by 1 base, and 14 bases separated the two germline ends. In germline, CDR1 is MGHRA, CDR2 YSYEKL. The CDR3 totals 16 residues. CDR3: CASSQQTLGGQETQYF. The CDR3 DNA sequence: TGCGCCAGCAGCCAACAAACACTCGGGGGCCAAGAGACCCAGTACTTC.

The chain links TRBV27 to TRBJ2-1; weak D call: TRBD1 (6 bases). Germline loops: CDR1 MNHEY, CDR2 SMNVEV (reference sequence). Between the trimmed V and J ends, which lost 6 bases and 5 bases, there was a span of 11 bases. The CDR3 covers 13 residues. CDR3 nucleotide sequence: TGTGCCAGCAGCCAGGGGACAAACAATGAGCAGTTCTTC. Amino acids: CASSQGTNNEQFF.

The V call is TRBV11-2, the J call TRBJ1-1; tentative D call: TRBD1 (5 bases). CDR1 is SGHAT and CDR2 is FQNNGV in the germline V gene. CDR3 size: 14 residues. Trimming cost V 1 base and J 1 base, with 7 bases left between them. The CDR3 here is CASSLAGPNTEAFF. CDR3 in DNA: TGTGCCAGCAGCTTAGCAGGGCCGAACACTGAAGCTTTCTTT.

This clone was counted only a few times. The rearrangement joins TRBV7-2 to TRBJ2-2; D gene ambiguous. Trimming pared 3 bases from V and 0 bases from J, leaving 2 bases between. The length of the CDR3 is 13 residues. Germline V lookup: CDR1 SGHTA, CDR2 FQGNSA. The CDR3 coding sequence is TGTGCCAGCAGCTTCTCGAACACCGGGGAGCTGTTTTTT. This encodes CASSFSNTGELFF. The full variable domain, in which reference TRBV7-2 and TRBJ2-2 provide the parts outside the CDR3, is GAGVSQSPSNKVTEKGKDVELRCDPISGHTALYWYRQSLGQGLEFLIYFQGNSAPDKSGLPSDRFSAERTGGSVSTLTIQRTQQEDSAVYLCASSFSNTGELFFGEGSRLTVL.

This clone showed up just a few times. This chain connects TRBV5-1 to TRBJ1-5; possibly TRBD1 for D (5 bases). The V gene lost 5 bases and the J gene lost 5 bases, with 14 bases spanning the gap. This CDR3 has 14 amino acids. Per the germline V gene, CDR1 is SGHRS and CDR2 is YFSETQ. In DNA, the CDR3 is TGCGCCAGCAGTCCTGACAGCCGTGATCAGCCCCAGCATTTT. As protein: CASSPDSRDQPQHF.

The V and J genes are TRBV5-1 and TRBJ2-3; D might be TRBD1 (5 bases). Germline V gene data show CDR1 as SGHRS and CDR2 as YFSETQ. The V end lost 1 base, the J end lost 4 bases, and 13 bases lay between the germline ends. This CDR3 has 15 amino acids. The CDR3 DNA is TGCGCCAGCAGCTTGACGGCAGGGAAGGCAGATACGCAGTATTTT. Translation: CASSLTAGKADTQYF.

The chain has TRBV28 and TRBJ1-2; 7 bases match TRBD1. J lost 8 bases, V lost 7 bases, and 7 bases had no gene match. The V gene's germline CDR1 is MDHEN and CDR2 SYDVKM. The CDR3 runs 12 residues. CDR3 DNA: TGTGCCAGCACTAGAGGGGGCGCGGGCTACACCTTC. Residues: CASTRGGAGYTF.

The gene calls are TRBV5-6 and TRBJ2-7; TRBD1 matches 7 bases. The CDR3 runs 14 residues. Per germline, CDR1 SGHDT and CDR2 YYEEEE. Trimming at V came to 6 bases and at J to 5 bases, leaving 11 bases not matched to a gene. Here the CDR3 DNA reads TGTGCCAGCACCCCGGGGACAGACCCAAACGAGCAGTACTTC. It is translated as CASTPGTDPNEQYF. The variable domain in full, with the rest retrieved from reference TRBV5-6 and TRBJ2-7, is DAGVTQSPTHLIKTRGQQVTLRCSPKSGHDTVSWYQQALGQGPQFIFQYYEEEERQRGNFPDRFSGHQFPNYSSELNVNALLLGDSALYLCASTPGTDPNEQYFGPGTRLTVT.

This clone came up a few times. The CDR3 DNA sequence: TGTGCCAGCCTGGGGTTCAGGGACACTGAAGCTTTCTTT. Protein product: CASLGFRDTEAFF. The chain has TRBV25-1 and TRBJ1-1; TRBD1 is a possible D gene (5 bases). V was trimmed by 8 bases and J by 3 bases, leaving 13 bases between them. There are 13 residues in the CDR3. Germline CDR1 MGHDK, CDR2 SYGVNS.

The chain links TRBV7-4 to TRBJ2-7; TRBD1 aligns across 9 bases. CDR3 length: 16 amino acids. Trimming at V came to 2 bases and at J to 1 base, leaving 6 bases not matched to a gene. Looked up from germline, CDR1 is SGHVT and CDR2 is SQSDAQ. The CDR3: CASSLPTGGASYEQYF. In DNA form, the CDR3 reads TGTGCCAGCAGCTTACCAACAGGGGGCGCATCCTACGAGCAGTACTTC.

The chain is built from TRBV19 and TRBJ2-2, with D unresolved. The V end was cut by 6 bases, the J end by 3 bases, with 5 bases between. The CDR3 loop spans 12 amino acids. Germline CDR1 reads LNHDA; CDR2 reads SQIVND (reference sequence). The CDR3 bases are TGTGCCAGTAGCTACCACACCGGGGAGCTGTTTTTT. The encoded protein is CASSYHTGELFF.

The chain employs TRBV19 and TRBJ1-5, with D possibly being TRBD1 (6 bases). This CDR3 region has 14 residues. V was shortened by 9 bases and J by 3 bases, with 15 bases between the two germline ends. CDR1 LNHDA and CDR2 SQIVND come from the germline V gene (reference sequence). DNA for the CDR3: TGTGCCAGCGGACAGCCACCCTTCAATCAGCCCCAGCATTTT. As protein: CASGQPPFNQPQHF.

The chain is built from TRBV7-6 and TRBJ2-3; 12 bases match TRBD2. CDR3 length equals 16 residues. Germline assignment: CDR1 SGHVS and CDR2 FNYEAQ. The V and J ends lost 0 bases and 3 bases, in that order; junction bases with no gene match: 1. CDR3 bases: TGTGCCAGCAGCTTAGCTACTAGCGGGGGGACAGATACGCAGTATTTT. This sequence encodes CASSLATSGGTDTQYF.

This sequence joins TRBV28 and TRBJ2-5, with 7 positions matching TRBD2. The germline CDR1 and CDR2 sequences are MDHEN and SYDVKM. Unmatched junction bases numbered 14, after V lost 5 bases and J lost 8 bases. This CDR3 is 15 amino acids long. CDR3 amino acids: CASSPPGLGDLTQYF. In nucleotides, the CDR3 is TGTGCCAGCAGTCCCCCCGGACTAGGGGATCTAACCCAGTACTTC.